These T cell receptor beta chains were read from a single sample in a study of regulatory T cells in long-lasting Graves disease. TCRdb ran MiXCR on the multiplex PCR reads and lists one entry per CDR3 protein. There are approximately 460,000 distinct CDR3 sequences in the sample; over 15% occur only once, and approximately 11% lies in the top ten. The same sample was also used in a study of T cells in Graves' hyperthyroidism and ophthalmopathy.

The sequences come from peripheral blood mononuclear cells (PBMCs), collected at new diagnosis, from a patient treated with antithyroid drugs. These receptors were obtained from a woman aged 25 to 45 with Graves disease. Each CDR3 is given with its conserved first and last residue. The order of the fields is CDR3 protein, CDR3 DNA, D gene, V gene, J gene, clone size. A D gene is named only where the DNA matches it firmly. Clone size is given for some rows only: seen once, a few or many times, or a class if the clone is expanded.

CDR3 protein: CASSQKGYFYHPSFASGELFF
CDR3 DNA: TGCGCCAGCAGCCAAAAAGGCTATTTTTACCACCCCTCTTTCGCGAGCGGGGAGCTGTTTTTT
D gene: -
V gene: TRBV4-1
J gene: TRBJ2-2
clone size: -

CDR3 protein: CASRHTLGDRNQPQHF
CDR3 DNA: TGTGCCAGCAGACATACCCTCGGGGATCGCAATCAGCCCCAGCATTTT
D gene: -
V gene: TRBV28
J gene: TRBJ1-5
clone size: many

CDR3 protein: CASSRDIGVGSSYNEQFF
CDR3 DNA: TGTGCCAGCAGCCGGGATATAGGAGTGGGTAGCTCCTACAATGAGCAGTTCTTC
D gene: -
V gene: TRBV6-1
J gene: TRBJ2-1
clone size: many

CDR3 protein: CASSGLGLAEQYF
CDR3 DNA: TGTGCCAGCAGTGGACTGGGACTAGCCGAGCAGTACTTC
D gene: TRBD2
V gene: TRBV6-2/TRBV6-3
J gene: TRBJ2-7
clone size: many

CDR3 protein: CASSGPGTGNQPQHF
CDR3 DNA: TGTGCCAGCAGTGGGCCGGGGACCGGCAATCAGCCCCAGCATTTT
D gene: -
V gene: TRBV6-1
J gene: TRBJ1-5
clone size: -

CDR3 protein: CASSEPGTGRYEQYF
CDR3 DNA: TGTGCCAGCAGTGAACCCGGGACAGGTAGATACGAGCAGTACTTC
D gene: TRBD1
V gene: TRBV25-1
J gene: TRBJ2-7
clone size: few

CDR3 protein: CASSIGKENIQYF
CDR3 DNA: TGTGCCAGTAGTATTGGAAAGGAAAACATTCAGTACTTC
D gene: -
V gene: TRBV19
J gene: TRBJ2-4
clone size: few

CDR3 protein: CASRSRGGTNEKLFF
CDR3 DNA: TGTGCCAGCAGATCCAGGGGAGGGACTAATGAAAAACTGTTTTTT
D gene: -
V gene: TRBV12-3/TRBV12-4
J gene: TRBJ1-4
clone size: -

CDR3 protein: CASSFKVGSYNEQFF
CDR3 DNA: TGTGCCAGCAGCTTTAAGGTGGGCTCCTACAATGAGCAGTTCTTC
D gene: -
V gene: TRBV11-1
J gene: TRBJ2-1
clone size: many

CDR3 protein: CASSQGTGGGYTF
CDR3 DNA: TGTGCCAGCTCACAAGGGACAGGGGGCGGCTACACCTTC
D gene: TRBD1
V gene: TRBV18
J gene: TRBJ1-2
clone size: many

CDR3 protein: CASSLFQGHTEAFF
CDR3 DNA: TGTGCCAGCAGTTTATTTCAGGGTCACACTGAAGCTTTCTTT
D gene: -
V gene: TRBV27
J gene: TRBJ1-1
clone size: many

CDR3 protein: CAIRAPRNTGELFF
CDR3 DNA: TGTGCCATCAGGGCCCCGCGGAACACCGGGGAGCTGTTTTTT
D gene: -
V gene: TRBV10-3
J gene: TRBJ2-2
clone size: many

CDR3 protein: CSPSPSGSSYEQYF
CDR3 DNA: TGCAGTCCGTCTCCTAGCGGGAGCTCCTACGAGCAGTACTTC
D gene: TRBD2
V gene: TRBV20-1
J gene: TRBJ2-7
clone size: many

CDR3 protein: CASSLRLADYNEQFF
CDR3 DNA: TGTGCCAGCAGTCTCCGACTAGCGGACTACAATGAGCAGTTCTTC
D gene: TRBD2
V gene: TRBV28
J gene: TRBJ2-1
clone size: many

CDR3 protein: CASGLKDYEQYF
CDR3 DNA: TGCGCCAGCGGCTTGAAAGATTACGAGCAGTACTTC
D gene: -
V gene: TRBV5-1
J gene: TRBJ2-7
clone size: -

CDR3 protein: CASSLSTPLAGAYEQYF
CDR3 DNA: TGCGCCAGCAGCTTGTCGACCCCACTAGCGGGGGCCTACGAGCAGTACTTC
D gene: TRBD2
V gene: TRBV5-1
J gene: TRBJ2-7
clone size: many

CDR3 protein: CSAKGEASETSSTDTQYF
CDR3 DNA: TGCAGTGCCAAGGGGGAGGCTAGCGAGACCTCCAGCACAGATACGCAGTATTTT
D gene: -
V gene: TRBV20-1
J gene: TRBJ2-3
clone size: few

CDR3 protein: CSAFRDSPYEQFF
CDR3 DNA: TGCAGTGCATTCCGGGACAGCCCCTACGAGCAGTTCTTC
D gene: TRBD1
V gene: TRBV20-1
J gene: TRBJ2-1
clone size: -

CDR3 protein: CASSLEGSTDTQYF
CDR3 DNA: TGTGCCAGCAGCTTAGAAGGCAGCACAGATACGCAGTATTTT
D gene: -
V gene: TRBV5-5
J gene: TRBJ2-3
clone size: many

CDR3 protein: CASTPRQGGTSEAFF
CDR3 DNA: TGTGCCAGTACCCCCAGGCAGGGGGGGACTTCTGAAGCTTTCTTT
D gene: TRBD1
V gene: TRBV19
J gene: TRBJ1-1
clone size: -

CDR3 protein: CASSYLRQGEYEQYF
CDR3 DNA: TGTGCCAGCAGTTACCTAAGACAGGGGGAATACGAGCAGTACTTC
D gene: TRBD1
V gene: TRBV6-9
J gene: TRBJ2-7
clone size: many

CDR3 protein: CASNPSQYSGANVLTF
CDR3 DNA: TGTGCCAGCAACCCTTCTCAGTACTCTGGGGCCAACGTCCTGACTTTC
D gene: -
V gene: TRBV28
J gene: TRBJ2-6
clone size: many

CDR3 protein: CASSDGLPHPNYGYTF
CDR3 DNA: TGTGCCAGCAGCGACGGTCTTCCCCACCCTAACTATGGCTACACCTTC
D gene: -
V gene: TRBV11-1
J gene: TRBJ1-2
clone size: many

CDR3 protein: CASFGQRFNQPQHF
CDR3 DNA: TGTGCCAGCTTCGGACAGAGGTTCAATCAGCCCCAGCATTTT
D gene: -
V gene: TRBV6-2/TRBV6-3
J gene: TRBJ1-5
clone size: many

CDR3 protein: CSAHPPPFYEQYF
CDR3 DNA: TGCAGTGCTCACCCCCCTCCCTTCTACGAGCAGTACTTC
D gene: -
V gene: TRBV20-1
J gene: TRBJ2-7
clone size: -

CDR3 protein: CASSPGDYRSGANVLTF
CDR3 DNA: TGTGCCAGCAGCCCCGGGGACTATCGCTCTGGGGCCAACGTCCTGACTTTC
D gene: TRBD2
V gene: TRBV5-4
J gene: TRBJ2-6
clone size: many

CDR3 protein: CASSPSLGAGQPQHF
CDR3 DNA: TGTGCCAGTAGCCCCTCTCTGGGGGCAGGTCAGCCCCAGCATTTT
D gene: -
V gene: TRBV19
J gene: TRBJ1-5
clone size: few

CDR3 protein: CASSLLPGQGNEQFF
CDR3 DNA: TGTGCCAGCAGTTTGTTACCGGGACAGGGTAATGAGCAGTTCTTC
D gene: TRBD1
V gene: TRBV27
J gene: TRBJ2-1
clone size: many

CDR3 protein: CASTRALYEQFF
CDR3 DNA: TGTGCCAGCACCCGGGCCCTCTATGAGCAGTTCTTC
D gene: -
V gene: TRBV2
J gene: TRBJ2-1
clone size: many

CDR3 protein: CASSHRGTGNTIYF
CDR3 DNA: TGTGCCAGCAGCCACAGGGGAACTGGAAACACCATATATTTT
D gene: -
V gene: TRBV3-1
J gene: TRBJ1-3
clone size: -

CDR3 protein: CASSYRDSNYGYTF
CDR3 DNA: TGTGCCAGCAGTTACCGGGACAGCAACTATGGCTACACCTTC
D gene: TRBD1
V gene: TRBV6-2/TRBV6-3
J gene: TRBJ1-2
clone size: many

CDR3 protein: CASSPSTGTPGNTIYF
CDR3 DNA: TGTGCCAGCTCACCATCCACCGGGACGCCTGGAAACACCATATATTTT
D gene: -
V gene: TRBV18
J gene: TRBJ1-3
clone size: many

CDR3 protein: CATSREGDTEAFF
CDR3 DNA: TGTGCCACCAGCAGAGAGGGGGACACTGAAGCTTTCTTT
D gene: -
V gene: TRBV15
J gene: TRBJ1-1
clone size: many

CDR3 protein: CASSSTLTGARGYTF
CDR3 DNA: TGTGCCAGCAGCTCGACCCTTACGGGGGCGCGAGGCTACACCTTC
D gene: -
V gene: TRBV11-1
J gene: TRBJ1-2
clone size: few

CDR3 protein: CASSASFSTEQFF
CDR3 DNA: TGTGCCAGCAGTGCCAGTTTTAGTACTGAGCAGTTCTTC
D gene: -
V gene: TRBV6-1
J gene: TRBJ2-1
clone size: many

CDR3 protein: CASSLTDPWKTQYF
CDR3 DNA: TGTGCCAGCAGCTTGACGGACCCGTGGAAGACCCAGTACTTC
D gene: -
V gene: TRBV5-6
J gene: TRBJ2-5
clone size: -

CDR3 protein: CASSPDGTYYNQPQHF
CDR3 DNA: TGTGCCAGCAGCCCAGACGGGACGTACTACAATCAGCCCCAGCATTTT
D gene: -
V gene: TRBV7-2
J gene: TRBJ1-5
clone size: -

CDR3 protein: CSARGLLDEQFF
CDR3 DNA: TGCAGTGCCCGGGGACTCCTAGATGAGCAGTTCTTC
D gene: -
V gene: TRBV20-1
J gene: TRBJ2-1
clone size: -

CDR3 protein: CASRKGGSALFPNYGYTF
CDR3 DNA: TGTGCCAGCAGAAAAGGCGGATCTGCCCTCTTTCCTAACTATGGCTACACCTTC
D gene: -
V gene: TRBV6-2/TRBV6-3
J gene: TRBJ1-2
clone size: many

CDR3 protein: CAISESSGVFTGELFF
CDR3 DNA: TGTGCCATCAGTGAGTCGAGCGGGGTTTTCACCGGGGAGCTGTTTTTT
D gene: TRBD2
V gene: TRBV10-3
J gene: TRBJ2-2
clone size: many